This T cell receptor (beta chain) was sequenced for a study of beta chain features in type 1 diabetes. The isolated RNA, all of it, was reverse transcribed, so expressed TCRB transcripts were what got sequenced. Sequenced by immunoSEQ multiplex PCR; TCRdb stores in-frame clones only, minus some. The sample holds about 930,000 clones, about a sixth seen once. The CDR3 contains 15 residues. The junction had 10 bases not matched to a gene; V was cut back by 5 bases and J by 7 bases. Germline CDR1 reads SEHNR; CDR2 reads FQNEAQ (reference sequence). This clone has a handful of counts. Other DNA sequences in this sample translate to the same CDR3. Sorted populations were all over 95% pure.

Sequencing was done on a sample of naive CD4+ T cells from blood. V gene TRBV7-9 combines with J gene TRBJ2-1; TRBD2 matches 8 bases. This sequence originates from a young woman in good health. In DNA form, the CDR3 reads TGTGCCAGCAGCCCCCCCGGGACTAGGGGGAATGAGCAGTTCTTC. It translates to CASSPPGTRGNEQFF. The full variable domain, rest sourced from reference TRBV7-9 and TRBJ2-1, is DTGVSQNPRHKITKRGQNVTFRCDPISEHNRLYWYRQTLGQGPEFLTYFQNEAQLEKSRLLSDRFSAERPKGSFSTLEIQRTEQGDSAMYLCASSPPGTRGNEQFFGPGTRLTVL.